The next 20 T cell receptor beta chains were all read from a single sample in a study of CD8+ T cells in alopecia areata. Extracted RNA was reverse transcribed, and the resulting cDNA served as sequencing template. Data came from immunoSEQ multiplex PCR; TCRdb stores just in-frame clones and leaves some out. The sample has roughly 180,000 clones, roughly 60% seen once; the top ten hold 1.5% to 2%. The material sequenced was CD4+ T cells sorted from blood, taken at week 0. Receptor source: a human donor with alopecia areata.

As for this clone: The junction departs from the called germline gene at one end, perhaps through a read error. The chain employs TRBV9 and TRBJ1-1, with 9 bases fitting TRBD1. The germline V gene encodes CDR1 SGDLS and CDR2 YYNGEE. The CDR3 loop spans 13 amino acids. The CDR3: CASSGQGGTEASF. In DNA form, the CDR3 reads TGTGCCAGCAGCGGACAGGGGGGAACTGAAGCTTCCTTT.

This clone was detected only a few times. V and J are TRBV7-2 and TRBJ2-7; 12 bases fit TRBD2. Trimming at V came to 5 bases and at J to 3 bases, leaving 5 bases not matched to a gene. CDR3 size: 15 residues. The germline V gene encodes CDR1 SGHTA and CDR2 FQGNSA. CDR3 protein: CASSPLAGGDYEQYF. The CDR3 bases are TGTGCCAGCAGCCCCCTAGCGGGGGGGGACTACGAGCAGTACTTC. Complete variable domain (other parts from reference TRBV7-2 and TRBJ2-7): GAGVSQSPSNKVTEKGKDVELRCDPISGHTALYWYRQSLGQGLEFLIYFQGNSAPDKSGLPSDRFSAERTGGSVSTLTIQRTQQEDSAVYLCASSPLAGGDYEQYFGPGTRLTVT.

The chain joins TRBV14 to TRBJ2-3, with a weak D call TRBD1 (6 bases). Germline V gene data show CDR1 as SGHDN and CDR2 as FVKESK. V dropped 4 bases and J dropped 10 bases, with 21 bases sitting between them. CDR3 length equals 15 residues. This CDR3 reads CASSPYRDNHPPQYF. DNA for the CDR3: TGTGCCAGCAGCCCTTACAGGGACAACCACCCCCCGCAGTATTTT. The full variable domain, completed using reference TRBV14 and TRBJ2-3, is EAGVTQFPSHSVIEKGQTVTLRCDPISGHDNLYWYRRVMGKEIKFLLHFVKESKQDESGMPNNRFLAERTGGTYSTLKVQPAELEDSGVYFCASSPYRDNHPPQYFGPGTRLTVL.

DNA for the CDR3: TGTGCCAGCAGTGAAGGGGTATCGACAGGGTCGAGAGCTTTCTTT. This translates into CASSEGVSTGSRAFF. The chain recombines TRBV6-1 with TRBJ1-1, with 7 bases identical to TRBD1. CDR1 and CDR2 (germline): MNHNS, SASEGT. Losses at the gene ends were 1 base for V and 10 bases for J; bases not matched to a gene: 12. The CDR3 has 15 residues.

This rearrangement joins TRBV5-6 to TRBJ1-1; tentative D call: TRBD1 (5 bases). The CDR3 is 12 residues long. Germline CDR1 SGHDT, CDR2 YYEEEE. V lost 5 bases, J lost 6 bases, and 11 bases lay in between. The CDR3 spells CASRLREAEAFF. CDR3 DNA: TGTGCCAGCAGACTCAGGGAGGCTGAAGCTTTCTTT.

The chain has TRBV10-3 and TRBJ2-7; unclear D gene. The CDR3 totals 14 residues. The germline V gene encodes CDR1 ENHRY and CDR2 SYGVKD. Between the trimmed V and J ends, which lost 2 bases and 3 bases, there was a span of 11 bases. The CDR3 bases are TGTGCCATCAGTGAGAGGCGGACCAGCTACGAGCAGTACTTC. It is translated as CAISERRTSYEQYF.

The rearrangement joins TRBV30 to TRBJ2-5; 8 bases align to TRBD1. This CDR3 has 13 amino acids. Losses at the gene ends were 2 bases for V and 13 bases for J; bases not matched to a gene: 12. Germline lookup yields CDR1 GTSNPN and CDR2 SVGIG (reference sequence). In DNA form, the CDR3 reads TGTGCCTGGAGTCCGATATACGGACAGGGTTTGTACTTC. As protein: CAWSPIYGQGLYF.

The chain combines TRBV6-1 with TRBJ1-6; D is ambiguous. The CDR3 totals 13 residues. Trimming left V 5 bases short and J 6 bases short, with 8 bases between. The germline V gene has CDR1 MNHNS and CDR2 SASEGT. CDR3 loop: CASSKGPNSPLHF. DNA for the CDR3: TGTGCCAGCAGTAAGGGTCCTAATTCACCCCTCCACTTT.

This clone turned up a few times. The rearrangement uses TRBV5-6 and TRBJ2-7; D might be TRBD1 or TRBD2, each matching 5 bases. V gave up 6 bases and J gave up 0 bases, with 16 bases separating them. This CDR3 region has 15 residues. The germline V gene has CDR1 SGHDT and CDR2 YYEEEE. CDR3 coding DNA: TGTGCCAGCATTAGCCGGGACCCTAGCTCCTACGAGCAGTACTTC. It encodes CASISRDPSSYEQYF.

The chain joins TRBV7-8 to TRBJ1-2; D is uncertain. Germline values: CDR1 SGHVS, CDR2 FQNEAQ. Trimming pared 5 bases from V and 3 bases from J, leaving 13 bases between. The CDR3 totals 14 residues. The CDR3 reads CASSRSGGDYGYTF. The CDR3 DNA sequence: TGTGCCAGCAGCCGTTCAGGCGGGGACTATGGCTACACCTTC.

V is TRBV5-6 and J is TRBJ2-5, with D unclear. This CDR3 contains 11 residues. Germline CDR1 reads SGHDT; CDR2 reads YYEEEE. Between the trimmed V and J ends, which lost 1 base and 2 bases, there was a span of 0 bases. CDR3 sequence: CASSLQETQYF. CDR3 DNA sequence: TGTGCCAGCAGCTTGCAAGAGACCCAGTACTTC.

The chain joins TRBV9 to TRBJ2-5; no firm D call. This CDR3 contains 15 residues. Trimming left V 0 bases short and J 4 bases short, with 13 bases between. Germline-derived CDR1 and CDR2 are SGDLS and YYNGEE. CDR3 residues: CASSVADQGPETQYF. CDR3 sequence (DNA): TGTGCCAGCAGCGTAGCGGACCAAGGCCCAGAGACCCAGTACTTC.

This rearrangement joins TRBV30 to TRBJ2-1; TRBD2 agrees at 9 bases. V trimming: 5 bases; J trimming: 9 bases; junction bases outside the gene matches: 5. The CDR3 length is 12 residues. Germline CDR1 GTSNPN, CDR2 SVGIG (reference sequence). CDR3 sequence: CAWAGGPFEQFF. DNA of the CDR3: TGTGCCTGGGCGGGGGGGCCTTTTGAGCAGTTCTTC.

The rearrangement uses TRBV12-5 and TRBJ1-6; D may be TRBD1 (5 bases). The V gene lost 6 bases and the J gene lost 9 bases, with 15 bases spanning the gap. Per the germline V gene, CDR1 is LGHNT and CDR2 is FRNRAP. The CDR3 loop spans 14 amino acids. The DNA for the CDR3 is TGTGCTAGTGGGACCTTGACAGAAACTTCACCCCTCCACTTT. Translation gives CASGTLTETSPLHF.

V usage is TRBV5-6 and J usage is TRBJ2-3; TRBD2 matches at 11 bases. This CDR3 has 17 residues. Trimming removed 5 bases from V and 2 bases from J; junction bases left unmatched: 10. CDR1 and CDR2 (germline): SGHDT, YYEEEE. CDR3 sequence (DNA): TGTGCCAGCAGTTTGACTAGCGGGATCCTATCCACAGATACGCAGTATTTT. Protein sequence: CASSLTSGILSTDTQYF.

This clone occurred a few times. This chain's CDR3 is CASSEGGRSEQYF. Written as DNA, the CDR3 is TGTGCCAGCAGTGAAGGGGGTCGGAGCGAGCAGTACTTC. The rearrangement links TRBV25-1 to TRBJ2-7; either TRBD1 or TRBD2 may supply D (5 bases each). The V gene's germline CDR1 is MGHDK and CDR2 SYGVNS. The CDR3 sequence is 13 residues long. The V and J ends lost 2 bases and 6 bases respectively, with 11 bases between them.

CDR3 nucleotide sequence: TGTGCCAGCAGGTCCGGGACAGAAGTAGAGACCCAGTACTTC. Its protein is CASRSGTEVETQYF. The V gene is TRBV2, the J gene TRBJ2-5; the match to TRBD1 covers 7 bases. J was trimmed by 4 bases and V by 6 bases; bases with no gene match: 8. The germline V gene has CDR1 SNHLY and CDR2 FYNNEI. The CDR3 totals 14 residues.

The chain uses TRBV29-1 and TRBJ1-2; TRBD1 aligns across 11 bases. The CDR3 has 16 amino acids. Per the germline V gene, CDR1 is SQVTM and CDR2 is ANQGSEA. Unmatched junction bases numbered 8, after V lost 1 base and J lost 4 bases. CDR3 sequence reads: CSVEGNRDRGTYGYTF. The CDR3 region has the DNA TGCAGCGTTGAAGGAAACCGGGACAGGGGGACCTATGGCTACACCTTC.

This clone was recorded at least ten times. This sequence joins TRBV29-1 and TRBJ2-1, with TRBD2 matching 9 bases. This CDR3 comprises 15 residues. Germline lookup yields CDR1 SQVTM and CDR2 ANQGSEA. The V gene end was trimmed by 2 bases and the J gene end by 2 bases; junction bases not matched to a gene: 4. CDR3 coding DNA: TGCAGCGTTGAATTTAGCGGGGGCCCCTACAATGAGCAGTTCTTC. It codes for CSVEFSGGPYNEQFF.

The chain recombines TRBV2 with TRBJ1-1; weak D call: TRBD1 (5 bases). V dropped 7 bases and J dropped 6 bases, with 15 bases sitting between them. Per the germline V gene, CDR1 is SNHLY and CDR2 is FYNNEI. This CDR3 has 13 residues. Here the CDR3 reads CASKVGAEAEAFF. CDR3 coding DNA: TGTGCCAGCAAGGTAGGGGCCGAGGCTGAAGCTTTCTTT. Using reference TRBV2 and TRBJ1-1 for the parts outside the CDR3, the full variable domain is EPEVTQTPSHQVTQMGQEVILRCVPISNHLYFYWYRQILGQKVEFLVSFYNNEISEKSEIFDDQFSVERPDGSNFTLKIRSTKLEDSAMYFCASKVGAEAEAFFGQGTRLTVV.